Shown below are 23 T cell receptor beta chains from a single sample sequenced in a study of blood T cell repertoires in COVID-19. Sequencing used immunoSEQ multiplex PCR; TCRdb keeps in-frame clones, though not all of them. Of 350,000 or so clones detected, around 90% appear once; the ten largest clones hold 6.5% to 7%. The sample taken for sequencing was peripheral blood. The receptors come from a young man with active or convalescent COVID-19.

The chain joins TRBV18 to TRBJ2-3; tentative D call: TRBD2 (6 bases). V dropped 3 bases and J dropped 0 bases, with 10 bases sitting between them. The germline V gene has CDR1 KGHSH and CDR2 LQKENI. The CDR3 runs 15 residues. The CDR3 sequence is CASSPPGLSTDTQYF. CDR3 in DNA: TGTGCCAGCTCACCCCCGGGACTTAGCACAGATACGCAGTATTTT.

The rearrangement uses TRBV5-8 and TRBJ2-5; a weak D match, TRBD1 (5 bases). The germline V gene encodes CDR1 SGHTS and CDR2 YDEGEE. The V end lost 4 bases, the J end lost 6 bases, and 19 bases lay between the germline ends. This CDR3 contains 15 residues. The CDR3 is CASSLGRWGPKTQYF. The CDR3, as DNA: TGTGCCAGCAGCCTGGGCCGTTGGGGCCCTAAGACCCAGTACTTC.

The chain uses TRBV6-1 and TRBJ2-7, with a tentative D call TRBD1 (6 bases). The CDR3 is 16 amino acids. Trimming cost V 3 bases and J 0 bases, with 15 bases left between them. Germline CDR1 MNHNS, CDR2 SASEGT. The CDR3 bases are TGTGCCAGCAGTGAGAGTGGACAGACCGGCTCCTACGAGCAGTACTTC. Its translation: CASSESGQTGSYEQYF.

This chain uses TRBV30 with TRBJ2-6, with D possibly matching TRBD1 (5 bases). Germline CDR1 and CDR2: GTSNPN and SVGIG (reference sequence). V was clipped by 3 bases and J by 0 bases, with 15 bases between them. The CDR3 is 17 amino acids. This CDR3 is CAWSRDRSNSGANVLTF. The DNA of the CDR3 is TGTGCCTGGAGCCGAGACAGATCCAACTCTGGGGCCAACGTCCTGACTTTC.

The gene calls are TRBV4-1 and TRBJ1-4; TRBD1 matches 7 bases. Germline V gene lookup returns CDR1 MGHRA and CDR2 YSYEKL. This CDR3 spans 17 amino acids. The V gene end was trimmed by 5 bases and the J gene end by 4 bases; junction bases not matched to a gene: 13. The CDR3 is CASSKIRDRHNNEKLFF. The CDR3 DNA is TGCGCCAGCAGCAAAATCCGGGACAGACACAATAATGAAAAACTGTTTTTT.

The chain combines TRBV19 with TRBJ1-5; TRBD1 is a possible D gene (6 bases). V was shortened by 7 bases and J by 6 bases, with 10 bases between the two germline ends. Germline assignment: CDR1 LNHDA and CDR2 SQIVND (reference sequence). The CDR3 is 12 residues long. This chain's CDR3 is CASTGVGQPQHF. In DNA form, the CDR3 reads TGTGCCAGTACAGGGGTTGGTCAGCCCCAGCATTTT.

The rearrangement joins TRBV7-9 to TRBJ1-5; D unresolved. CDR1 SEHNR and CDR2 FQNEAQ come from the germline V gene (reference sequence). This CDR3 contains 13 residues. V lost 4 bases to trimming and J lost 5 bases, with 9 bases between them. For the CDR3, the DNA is TGTGCCAGCAGCTCAAGCGGGGATCAGCCCCAGCATTTT. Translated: CASSSSGDQPQHF.

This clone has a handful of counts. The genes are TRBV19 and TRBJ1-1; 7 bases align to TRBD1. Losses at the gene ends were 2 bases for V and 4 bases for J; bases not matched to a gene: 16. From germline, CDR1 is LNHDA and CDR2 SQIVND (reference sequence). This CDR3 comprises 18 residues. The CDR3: CASSITPVGQASGTEAFF. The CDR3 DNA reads TGTGCCAGTAGTATAACCCCCGTTGGACAGGCGAGTGGCACTGAAGCTTTCTTT.

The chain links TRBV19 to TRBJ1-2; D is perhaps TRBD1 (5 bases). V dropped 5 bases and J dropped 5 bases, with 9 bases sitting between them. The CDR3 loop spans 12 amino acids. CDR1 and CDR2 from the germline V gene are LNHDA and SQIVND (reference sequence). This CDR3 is CASSLDIYGYTF. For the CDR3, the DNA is TGTGCCAGTAGTTTGGACATTTATGGCTACACCTTC.

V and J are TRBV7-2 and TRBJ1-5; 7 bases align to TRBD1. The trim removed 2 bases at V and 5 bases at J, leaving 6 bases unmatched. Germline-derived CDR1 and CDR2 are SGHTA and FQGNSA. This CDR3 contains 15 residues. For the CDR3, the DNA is TGTGCCAGCAGCTTAAGGGACAGAATAGATCAGCCCCAGCATTTT. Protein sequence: CASSLRDRIDQPQHF.

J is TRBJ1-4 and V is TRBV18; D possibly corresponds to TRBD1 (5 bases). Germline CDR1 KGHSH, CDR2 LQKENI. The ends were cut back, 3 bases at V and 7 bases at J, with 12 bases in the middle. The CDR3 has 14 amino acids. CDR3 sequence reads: CASSPGRESEKLFF. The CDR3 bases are TGTGCCAGCTCACCGGGCAGGGAAAGTGAAAAACTGTTTTTT.

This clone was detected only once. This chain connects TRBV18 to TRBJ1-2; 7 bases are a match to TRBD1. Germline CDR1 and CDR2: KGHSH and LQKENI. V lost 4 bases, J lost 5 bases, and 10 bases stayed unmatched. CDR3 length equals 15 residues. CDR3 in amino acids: CASSLTTGPSYGYTF. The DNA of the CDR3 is TGTGCCAGCTCACTTACGACAGGGCCTAGTTATGGCTACACCTTC.

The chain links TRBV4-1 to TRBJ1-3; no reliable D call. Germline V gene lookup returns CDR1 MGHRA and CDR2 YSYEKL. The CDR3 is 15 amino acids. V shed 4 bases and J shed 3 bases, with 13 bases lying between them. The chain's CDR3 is CASSLDPGVGNTIYF. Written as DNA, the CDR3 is TGCGCCAGCAGCCTCGACCCCGGGGTTGGAAACACCATATATTTT.

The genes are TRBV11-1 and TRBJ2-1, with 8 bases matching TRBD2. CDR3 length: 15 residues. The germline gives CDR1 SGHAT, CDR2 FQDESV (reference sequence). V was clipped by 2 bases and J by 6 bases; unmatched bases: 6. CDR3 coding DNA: TGTGCCAGCAGCTTATCGGGAGGGCTCGTCAATGAGCAGTTCTTC. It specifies CASSLSGGLVNEQFF.

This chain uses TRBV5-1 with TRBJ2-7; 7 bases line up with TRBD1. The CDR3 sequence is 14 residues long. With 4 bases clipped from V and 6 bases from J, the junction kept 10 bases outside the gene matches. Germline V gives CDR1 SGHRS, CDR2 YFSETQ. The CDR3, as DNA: TGCGCCAGCAGCAAAGGACAGGCTTTGGTCGAGCAGTACTTC. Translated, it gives CASSKGQALVEQYF.

Here the CDR3 reads CASSQVGQGWTEAFF. In DNA form, the CDR3 reads TGTGCCAGCAGCCAAGTGGGACAGGGCTGGACTGAAGCTTTCTTT. The V call is TRBV3-1 (or the pseudogene TRBV3-2), the J call TRBJ1-1; 9 bases line up with TRBD1. Germline CDR1 and CDR2: LGHDT and YNNKEL (reference sequence). The CDR3 totals 15 residues. V gave up 1 base and J gave up 5 bases; unmatched junction bases: 5.

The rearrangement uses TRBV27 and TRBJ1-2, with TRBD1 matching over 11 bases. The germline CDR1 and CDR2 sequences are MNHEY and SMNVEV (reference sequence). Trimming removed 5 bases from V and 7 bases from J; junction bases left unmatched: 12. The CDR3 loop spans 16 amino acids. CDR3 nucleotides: TGTGCCAGCAGTCCGCAGCGGACAGGGGGCTATAGTGGCTACACCTTC. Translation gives CASSPQRTGGYSGYTF.

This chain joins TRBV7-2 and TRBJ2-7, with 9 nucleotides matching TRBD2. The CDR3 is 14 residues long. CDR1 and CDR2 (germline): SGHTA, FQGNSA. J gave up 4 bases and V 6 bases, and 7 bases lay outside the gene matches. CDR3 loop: CASRTYSGSYEQYF. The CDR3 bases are TGTGCCAGCAGGACCTATAGCGGGAGTTACGAGCAGTACTTC.

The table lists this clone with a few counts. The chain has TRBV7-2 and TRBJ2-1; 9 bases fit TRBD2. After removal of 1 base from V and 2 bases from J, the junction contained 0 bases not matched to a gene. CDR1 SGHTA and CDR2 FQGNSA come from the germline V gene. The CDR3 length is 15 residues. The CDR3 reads CASSLERGAYNEQFF. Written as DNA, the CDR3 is TGTGCCAGCAGCTTAGAGCGGGGGGCCTACAATGAGCAGTTCTTC.

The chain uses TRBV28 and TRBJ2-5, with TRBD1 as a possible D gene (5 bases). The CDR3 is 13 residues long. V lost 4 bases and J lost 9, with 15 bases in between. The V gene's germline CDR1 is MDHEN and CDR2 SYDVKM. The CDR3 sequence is CASSWASGHPQYF. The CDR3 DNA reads TGTGCCAGCAGTTGGGCCTCCGGACACCCCCAGTACTTC.

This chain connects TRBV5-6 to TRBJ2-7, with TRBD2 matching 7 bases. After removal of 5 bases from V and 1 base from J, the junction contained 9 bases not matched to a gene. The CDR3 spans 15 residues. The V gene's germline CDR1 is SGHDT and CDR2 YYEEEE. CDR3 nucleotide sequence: TGTGCCAGCAGTTTAGGACTAGTTCTATCCTACGAGCAGTACTTC. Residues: CASSLGLVLSYEQYF.

Written as DNA, the CDR3 is TGTGCCAGCCGGAAGGGACAGGGGACCCAACAGCCCCAGCATTTT. The encoded protein is CASRKGQGTQQPQHF. The chain carries TRBV28 and TRBJ1-5; 10 bases match TRBD1. V gave up 8 bases and J gave up 7 bases; unmatched junction bases: 11. CDR3 length equals 15 residues. Looked up from germline, CDR1 is MDHEN and CDR2 is SYDVKM.

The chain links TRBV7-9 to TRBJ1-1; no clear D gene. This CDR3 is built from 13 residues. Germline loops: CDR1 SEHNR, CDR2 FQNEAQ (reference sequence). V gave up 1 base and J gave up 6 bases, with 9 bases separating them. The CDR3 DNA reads TGTGCCAGCAGCTTAGTGGGCCAAGCTGAAGCTTTCTTT. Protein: CASSLVGQAEAFF.